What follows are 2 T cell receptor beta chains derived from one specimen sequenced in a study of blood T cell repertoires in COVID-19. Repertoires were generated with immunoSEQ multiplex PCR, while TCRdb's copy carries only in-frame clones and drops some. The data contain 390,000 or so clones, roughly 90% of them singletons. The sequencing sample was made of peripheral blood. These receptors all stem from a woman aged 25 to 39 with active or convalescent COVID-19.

The CDR3 loop is CASTQGQAVGLGNTIYF. The CDR3 region has the DNA TGTGCCAGCACCCAGGGACAGGCCGTGGGGCTTGGAAACACCATATATTTT. The rearrangement uses TRBV2 and TRBJ1-3, with 8 bases lining up with TRBD1. This CDR3 contains 17 residues. Per germline, CDR1 SNHLY and CDR2 FYNNEI. V was clipped by 7 bases and J by 3 bases; unmatched bases: 14.

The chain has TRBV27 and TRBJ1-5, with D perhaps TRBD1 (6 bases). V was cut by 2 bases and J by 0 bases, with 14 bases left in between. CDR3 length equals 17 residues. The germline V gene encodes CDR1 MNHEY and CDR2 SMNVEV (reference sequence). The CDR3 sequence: CASSLAGDYYSNQPQHF. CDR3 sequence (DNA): TGTGCCAGCAGTTTAGCAGGGGACTACTATAGCAATCAGCCCCAGCATTTT.